The clone carrying this T cell receptor beta chain has a handful of counts. The method was immunoSEQ multiplex PCR; TCRdb's version includes in-frame clones alone and lacks a portion of them. The table records 15,000 or so clones, approximately 90% of them present only once. The data belong to a study of chemoradiotherapy in HPV16-positive cancers. Germline CDR1 is SGHVS and CDR2 is FQNEAQ. This CDR3 comprises 17 residues. V gave up 1 base and J gave up 0 bases, with 14 bases separating them. Sequenced here: blood, sampled from a patient who underwent chemoradiotherapy. The clonotype was recovered from a human donor with HPV-associated anogenital cancer. V is TRBV7-8 and J is TRBJ2-3; possible D gene TRBD2, 5 bases. The CDR3 DNA sequence: TGTGCCAGCAGCTTAGACCTAGCAGCAGGAAGCACAGATACGCAGTATTTT. Its translation is CASSLDLAAGSTDTQYF.